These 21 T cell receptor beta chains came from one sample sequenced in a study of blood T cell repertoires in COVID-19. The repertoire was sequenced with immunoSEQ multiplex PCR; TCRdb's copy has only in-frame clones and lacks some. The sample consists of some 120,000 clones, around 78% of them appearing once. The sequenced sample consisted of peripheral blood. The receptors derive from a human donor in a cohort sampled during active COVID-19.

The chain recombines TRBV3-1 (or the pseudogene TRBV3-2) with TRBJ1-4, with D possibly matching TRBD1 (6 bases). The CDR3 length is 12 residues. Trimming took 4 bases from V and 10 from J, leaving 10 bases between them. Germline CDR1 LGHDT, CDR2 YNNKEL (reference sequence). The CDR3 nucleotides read TGTGCCAGCAGCCCCCAAGGGGGAAAACTGTTTTTT. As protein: CASSPQGGKLFF.

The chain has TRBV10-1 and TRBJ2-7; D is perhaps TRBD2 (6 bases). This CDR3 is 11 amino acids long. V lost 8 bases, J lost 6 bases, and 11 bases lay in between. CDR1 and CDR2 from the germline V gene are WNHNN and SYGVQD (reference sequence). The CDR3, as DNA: TGCGCCAGCGGTCGGGGGATCGAGCAGTACTTC. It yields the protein CASGRGIEQYF.

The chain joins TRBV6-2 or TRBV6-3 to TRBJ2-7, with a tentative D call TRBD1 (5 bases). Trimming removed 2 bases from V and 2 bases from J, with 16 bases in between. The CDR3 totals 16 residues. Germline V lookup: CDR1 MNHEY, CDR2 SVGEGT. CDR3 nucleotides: TGTGCCAGCAGTTACGCTATCCGACAGAGCGCCTACGAGCAGTACTTC. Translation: CASSYAIRQSAYEQYF.

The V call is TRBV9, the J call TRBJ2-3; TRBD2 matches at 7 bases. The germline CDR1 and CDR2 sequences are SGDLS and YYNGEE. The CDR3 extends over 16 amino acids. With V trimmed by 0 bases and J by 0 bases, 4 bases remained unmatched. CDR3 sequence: CASSVGLAASTDTQYF. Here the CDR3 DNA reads TGTGCCAGCAGCGTAGGCCTAGCGGCTAGCACAGATACGCAGTATTTT.

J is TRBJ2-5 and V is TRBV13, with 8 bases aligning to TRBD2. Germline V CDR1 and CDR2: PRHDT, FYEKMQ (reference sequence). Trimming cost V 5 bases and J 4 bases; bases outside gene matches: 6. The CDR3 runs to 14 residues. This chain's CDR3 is CASSPTGGGETQYF. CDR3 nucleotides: TGTGCCAGCAGCCCGACCGGGGGGGGAGAGACCCAGTACTTC.

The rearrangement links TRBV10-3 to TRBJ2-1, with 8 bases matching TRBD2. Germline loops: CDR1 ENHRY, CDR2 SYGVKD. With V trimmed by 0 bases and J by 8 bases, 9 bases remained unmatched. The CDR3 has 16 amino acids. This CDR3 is CAISESGGGLYDEQFF. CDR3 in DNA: TGTGCCATCAGTGAGTCGGGCGGGGGGCTGTACGATGAGCAGTTCTTC.

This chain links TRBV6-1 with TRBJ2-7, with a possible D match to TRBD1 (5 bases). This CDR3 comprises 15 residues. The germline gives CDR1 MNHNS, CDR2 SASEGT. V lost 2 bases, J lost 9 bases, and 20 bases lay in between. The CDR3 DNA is TGTGCCAGCAGTGAAAGGGGCGGCCCGAACTCGGGGCAGTACTTC. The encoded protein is CASSERGGPNSGQYF.

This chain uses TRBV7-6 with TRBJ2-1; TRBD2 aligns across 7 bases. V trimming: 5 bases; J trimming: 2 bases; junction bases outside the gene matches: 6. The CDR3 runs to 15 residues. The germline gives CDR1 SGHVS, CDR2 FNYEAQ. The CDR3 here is CASSLRGDPYNEQFF. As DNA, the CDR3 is TGTGCCAGCAGCCTTCGGGGGGATCCCTACAATGAGCAGTTCTTC.

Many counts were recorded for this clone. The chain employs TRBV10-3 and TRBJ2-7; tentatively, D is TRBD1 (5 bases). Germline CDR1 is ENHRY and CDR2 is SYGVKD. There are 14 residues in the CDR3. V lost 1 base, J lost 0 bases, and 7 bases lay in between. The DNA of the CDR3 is TGTGCCATCAGTGAGTGGCAGGGCTCCTACGAGCAGTACTTC. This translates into CAISEWQGSYEQYF.

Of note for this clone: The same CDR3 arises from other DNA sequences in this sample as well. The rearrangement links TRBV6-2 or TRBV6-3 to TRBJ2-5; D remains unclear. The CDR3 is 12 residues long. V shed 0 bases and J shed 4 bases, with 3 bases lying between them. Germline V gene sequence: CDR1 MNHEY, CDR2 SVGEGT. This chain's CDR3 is CASSYSRETQYF. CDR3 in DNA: TGTGCCAGCAGTTACTCGCGAGAGACCCAGTACTTC.

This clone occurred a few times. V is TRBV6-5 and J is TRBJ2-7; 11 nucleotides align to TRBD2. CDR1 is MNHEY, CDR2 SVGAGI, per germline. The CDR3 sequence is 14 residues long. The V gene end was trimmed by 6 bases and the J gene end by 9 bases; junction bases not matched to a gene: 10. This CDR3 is CASRISGGASGQYF. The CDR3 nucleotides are TGTGCCAGCAGGATTAGCGGGGGGGCATCCGGGCAGTACTTC.

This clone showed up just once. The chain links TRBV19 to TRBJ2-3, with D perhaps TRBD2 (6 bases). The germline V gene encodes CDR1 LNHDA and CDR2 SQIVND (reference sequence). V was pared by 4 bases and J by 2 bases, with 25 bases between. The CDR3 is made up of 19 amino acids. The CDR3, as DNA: TGTGCCAGTAGTACCTCCCTCACCGGGATGGCGGGGCCCACAGATACGCAGTATTTT. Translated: CASSTSLTGMAGPTDTQYF.

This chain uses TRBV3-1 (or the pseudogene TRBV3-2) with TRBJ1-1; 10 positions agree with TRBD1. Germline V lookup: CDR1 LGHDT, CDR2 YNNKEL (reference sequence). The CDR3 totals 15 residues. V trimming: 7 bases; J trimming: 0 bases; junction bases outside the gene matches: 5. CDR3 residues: CASTEDRGMNTEAFF. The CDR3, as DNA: TGTGCCAGCACGGAGGACAGGGGGATGAACACTGAAGCTTTCTTT.

DNA for the CDR3: TGTGCCAGCAGCCAACTGGACAGGGAAGGACAGCCCCAGCATTTT. As protein: CASSQLDREGQPQHF. The rearrangement uses TRBV3-1 (or the pseudogene TRBV3-2) and TRBJ1-5; 8 nucleotides match TRBD1. The V gene's germline CDR1 is LGHDT and CDR2 YNNKEL (reference sequence). This CDR3 spans 15 amino acids. Trimming at V came to 2 bases and at J to 7 bases, leaving 7 bases not matched to a gene.

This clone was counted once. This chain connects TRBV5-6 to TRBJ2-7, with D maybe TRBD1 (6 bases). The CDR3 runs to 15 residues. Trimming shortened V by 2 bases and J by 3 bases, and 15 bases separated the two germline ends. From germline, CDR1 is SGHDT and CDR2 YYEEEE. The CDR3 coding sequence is TGTGCCAGCAGCTTTGGGGACATTTCGTTCTACGAGCAGTACTTC. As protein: CASSFGDISFYEQYF.

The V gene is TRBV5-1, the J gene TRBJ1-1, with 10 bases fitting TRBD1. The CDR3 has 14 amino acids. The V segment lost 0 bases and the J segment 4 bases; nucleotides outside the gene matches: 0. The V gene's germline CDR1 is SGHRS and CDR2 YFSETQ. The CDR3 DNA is TGCGCCAGCAGCTTGGGGGACAGGGGCACTGAAGCTTTCTTT. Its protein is CASSLGDRGTEAFF.

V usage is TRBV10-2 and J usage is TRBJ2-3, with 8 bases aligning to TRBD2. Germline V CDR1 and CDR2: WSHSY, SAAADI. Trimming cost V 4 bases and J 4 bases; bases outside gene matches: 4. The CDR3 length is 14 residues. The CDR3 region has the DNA TGCGCCAGCAGTGTCGGGGGGGGATCAGATACGCAGTATTTT. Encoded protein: CASSVGGGSDTQYF.

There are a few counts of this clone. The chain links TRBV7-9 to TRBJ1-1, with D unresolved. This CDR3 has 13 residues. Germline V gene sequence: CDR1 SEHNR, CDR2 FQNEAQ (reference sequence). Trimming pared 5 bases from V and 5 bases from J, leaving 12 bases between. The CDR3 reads CASSAEGGTEAFF. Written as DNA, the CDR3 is TGTGCCAGCAGCGCAGAAGGAGGAACTGAAGCTTTCTTT.

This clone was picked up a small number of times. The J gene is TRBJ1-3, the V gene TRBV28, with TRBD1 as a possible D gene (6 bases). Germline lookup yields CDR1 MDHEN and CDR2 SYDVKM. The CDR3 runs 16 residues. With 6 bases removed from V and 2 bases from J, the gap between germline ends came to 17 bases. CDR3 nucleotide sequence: TGTGCCAGCAGCCCTGGAGGGGGGGGCCCTGGAAACACCATATATTTT. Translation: CASSPGGGGPGNTIYF.

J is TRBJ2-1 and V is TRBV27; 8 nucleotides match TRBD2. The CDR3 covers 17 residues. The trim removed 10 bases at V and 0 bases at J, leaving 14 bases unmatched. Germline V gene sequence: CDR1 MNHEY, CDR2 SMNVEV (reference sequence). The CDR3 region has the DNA TGTGCCATCTCCTTAGTAGGGCGGGGGGTCTCCTACAATGAGCAGTTCTTC. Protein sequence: CAISLVGRGVSYNEQFF.

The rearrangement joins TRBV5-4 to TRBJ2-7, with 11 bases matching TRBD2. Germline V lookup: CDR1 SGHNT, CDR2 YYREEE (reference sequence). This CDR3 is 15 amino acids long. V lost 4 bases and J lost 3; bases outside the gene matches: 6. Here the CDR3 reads CASSGPTSGVYEQYF. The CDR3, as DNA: TGTGCCAGCAGCGGACCGACTAGCGGGGTCTACGAGCAGTACTTC.